These 22 T cell receptor beta chains originate from one sample sequenced in a study of blood T cell repertoires in COVID-19 (dated by TCRdb to about 2020). Libraries were made using the immunoSEQ multiplex PCR assay. TCRdb carries this immuneACCESS record with in-frame sequences only. Its versions omit some clonotypes, under half of them owing to an unresolved V gene in the studies checked, with the rest unexplained. Across this sample there are under 300,000 clones, with roughly 88% seen only once. The ten biggest clones cover 2% to 2.5% of the sample. Sequenced material: PBMCs or T cells enriched from blood (not recorded which). Source of these receptors: a woman aged 35 to 49 with acute COVID-19.

This sequence joins TRBV6-6 and TRBJ2-7, with D possibly matching TRBD2 (5 bases). V gave up 4 bases and J gave up 6 bases, with 10 bases separating them. The germline V gene encodes CDR1 MNHNY and CDR2 SVGAGI (reference sequence). The CDR3 loop spans 12 amino acids. The CDR3: CASSSLSGEQYF. CDR3 nucleotides: TGTGCCAGCAGTTCTCTCAGCGGCGAGCAGTACTTC.

The chain uses TRBV10-1 and TRBJ1-3; D unresolved. The germline CDR1 and CDR2 sequences are WNHNN and SYGVQD (reference sequence). This CDR3 is built from 13 residues. The CDR3, as DNA: TGCGCAGCCGGGTTCCACTCTGGAAACACCATATATTTT. Residues: CAAGFHSGNTIYF.

The chain recombines TRBV30 with TRBJ1-1; 7 nucleotides agree with TRBD1. V gave up 2 bases and J gave up 3 bases; unmatched junction bases: 6. Germline V gene sequence: CDR1 GTSNPN, CDR2 SVGIG (reference sequence). The CDR3 contains 14 residues. Here the CDR3 reads CAWSTTGFHTEAFF. In nucleotides, the CDR3 is TGTGCCTGGAGTACGACAGGGTTCCACACTGAAGCTTTCTTT.

The chain has TRBV4-3 and TRBJ1-4; possible D gene TRBD1, 6 bases. V was trimmed by 1 base and J by 6 bases, leaving 18 bases between them. The CDR3 spans 17 residues. The germline gives CDR1 LGHNA, CDR2 YSLEER. The CDR3: CASSQGPGGLSDEKLFF. CDR3 bases: TGCGCCAGCAGCCAAGGTCCTGGGGGCCTCTCAGATGAAAAACTGTTTTTT.

This chain's CDR3 is CASSTDRPNYGYTF. In DNA, the CDR3 is TGTGCCAGCAGCACAGACAGGCCTAACTATGGCTACACCTTC. The chain recombines TRBV9 with TRBJ1-2; a weak D match, TRBD1 (6 bases). The CDR3 runs 14 residues. With 4 bases removed from V and 0 bases from J, the gap between germline ends came to 10 bases. Germline V gene lookup returns CDR1 SGDLS and CDR2 YYNGEE.

The J gene is TRBJ2-1, the V gene TRBV19, with 7 positions matching TRBD1. CDR1 LNHDA and CDR2 SQIVND come from the germline V gene (reference sequence). The CDR3 is 17 residues long. Trimming took 7 bases from V and 0 from J; bases not matched to a gene: 12. Written as DNA, the CDR3 is TGTGCCAGTACCCCCCCGACAGGGCGAAGCTCCTACAATGAGCAGTTCTTC. The encoded protein is CASTPPTGRSSYNEQFF.

This clone was counted between two and nine times. The rearrangement links TRBV19 to TRBJ1-5, with D maybe TRBD1 (5 bases). The germline V gene has CDR1 LNHDA and CDR2 SQIVND (reference sequence). V was shortened by 5 bases and J by 11 bases, with 13 bases between the two germline ends. There are 12 residues in the CDR3. Here the CDR3 DNA reads TGTGCCAGTAGTTCACAGGTCTCGGCCCAGCATTTT. It yields the protein CASSSQVSAQHF.

The V gene is TRBV24-1, the J gene TRBJ2-2; 9 bases agree with TRBD1. The CDR3 sequence is 15 residues long. The J segment lost 5 bases and the V segment lost 9 bases, leaving 9 bases of the junction unmatched. Germline CDR1 KGHDR, CDR2 SFDVKD. The CDR3 protein is CATDPGTGPTGELFF. In DNA form, the CDR3 reads TGTGCCACCGACCCCGGGACAGGGCCGACCGGGGAGCTGTTTTTT.

V usage is TRBV6-5 and J usage is TRBJ2-7; D is possibly TRBD1 (6 bases). Between the trimmed V and J ends, which lost 6 bases and 3 bases, there was a span of 12 bases. This CDR3 spans 13 amino acids. Looked up from germline, CDR1 is MNHEY and CDR2 is SVGAGI. The chain's CDR3 is CASSQGPLYEQYF. CDR3 in DNA: TGTGCCAGCAGCCAGGGGCCGCTCTACGAGCAGTACTTC.

This clone was observed a handful of times. The chain carries TRBV28 and TRBJ1-4; possibly TRBD1 for D (5 bases). V was pared by 10 bases and J by 7 bases, with 13 bases between. The germline V gene has CDR1 MDHEN and CDR2 SYDVKM. The length of the CDR3 is 12 residues. CDR3: CATLGGVEKLFF. CDR3 sequence (DNA): TGTGCCACCTTGGGAGGGGTTGAAAAACTGTTTTTT.

The chain couples TRBV7-2 to TRBJ2-7; 9 nucleotides line up with TRBD2. The CDR3 covers 16 residues. The germline V gene encodes CDR1 SGHTA and CDR2 FQGNSA. Unmatched junction bases numbered 8, after V lost 1 base and J lost 4 bases. CDR3 region: CASSLEGSGGGYEQYF. In nucleotides, the CDR3 is TGTGCCAGCAGCTTAGAGGGTAGCGGGGGAGGATACGAGCAGTACTTC.

In this sample, this clone turned up once. The chain carries TRBV6-2 or TRBV6-3 and TRBJ2-5; D is uncertain. Germline V gene sequence: CDR1 MNHEY, CDR2 SVGEGT. Trimming removed 5 bases from V and 5 bases from J, with 6 bases in between. CDR3 length: 11 amino acids. The CDR3 sequence is CASSQVETQYF. As DNA, the CDR3 is TGTGCCAGCAGTCAGGTGGAGACCCAGTACTTC.

The J gene is TRBJ2-7, the V gene TRBV5-8; the match to TRBD2 covers 12 bases. In germline, CDR1 is SGHTS, CDR2 YDEGEE. V lost 4 bases to trimming and J lost 7 bases; unmatched junction nucleotides: 6. CDR3 length: 14 amino acids. CDR3 sequence: CASSDLAGGREQYF. In nucleotides, the CDR3 is TGTGCCAGCAGCGATCTAGCGGGGGGGCGAGAGCAGTACTTC.

The chain is built from TRBV5-4 and TRBJ1-4; the D is unclear. The germline CDR1 and CDR2 sequences are SGHNT and YYREEE (reference sequence). V was clipped by 4 bases and J by 8 bases, with 21 bases between them. The CDR3 contains 16 residues. The CDR3 spells CASSPGGSARNEKLFF. Here the CDR3 DNA reads TGTGCCAGCAGCCCGGGTGGTAGCGCTCGTAACGAAAAACTGTTTTTT.

The gene calls are TRBV24-1 and TRBJ2-1; TRBD1 aligns across 7 bases. The CDR3 is 13 amino acids. In germline, CDR1 is KGHDR, CDR2 SFDVKD. Trimming removed 6 bases from V and 6 bases from J; junction bases left unmatched: 4. CDR3 amino acids: CATSKAGGNEQFF. Here the CDR3 DNA reads TGTGCCACCAGTAAGGCAGGGGGCAATGAGCAGTTCTTC.

This chain uses TRBV5-8 with TRBJ2-3; D is ambiguous. The CDR3 totals 15 residues. Germline CDR1 SGHTS, CDR2 YDEGEE. V dropped 1 base and J dropped 0 bases, with 9 bases sitting between them. The CDR3 DNA sequence: TGTGCCAGCAGCTTGCTGGCGACTAGCACAGATACGCAGTATTTT. It yields the protein CASSLLATSTDTQYF.

The sample holds a few counts of this clone. The rearrangement links TRBV28 to TRBJ2-7; 7 nucleotides align to TRBD2. After removal of 5 bases from V and 0 bases from J, the junction contained 1 base not matched to a gene. This CDR3 has 13 amino acids. CDR1 MDHEN and CDR2 SYDVKM come from the germline V gene. DNA of the CDR3: TGTGCCAGCAGTCGGGGGGACTCCTACGAGCAGTACGTC. Protein sequence: CASSRGDSYEQYV.

V usage is TRBV27 and J usage is TRBJ2-7; D is perhaps TRBD2 (6 bases). This CDR3 spans 17 amino acids. V dropped 3 bases and J dropped 0 bases, with 18 bases sitting between them. Per the germline V gene, CDR1 is MNHEY and CDR2 is SMNVEV (reference sequence). CDR3 sequence: CASSFYGVAGSSYEQYF. In DNA form, the CDR3 reads TGTGCCAGCAGTTTCTATGGCGTGGCGGGAAGCTCCTACGAGCAGTACTTC.

The chain combines TRBV5-4 with TRBJ2-5; 11 nucleotides agree with TRBD2. The CDR3 extends over 17 amino acids. V shed 0 bases and J 5 bases; nucleotides not matched to a gene: 9. Germline lookup yields CDR1 SGHNT and CDR2 YYREEE (reference sequence). CDR3: CASSLGLAGRGRETQYF. DNA of the CDR3: TGTGCCAGCAGCTTGGGACTAGCGGGGAGAGGTAGGGAGACCCAGTACTTC.

V usage is TRBV29-1 and J usage is TRBJ1-4; 9 nucleotides align to TRBD1. Per the germline V gene, CDR1 is SQVTM and CDR2 is ANQGSEA. The CDR3 is made up of 14 amino acids. V lost 6 bases to trimming and J lost 7 bases; unmatched junction nucleotides: 9. The CDR3 nucleotides read TGCAGCGTCGCCCCTGGGACAGGGTTTGAAAAACTGTTTTTT. It encodes CSVAPGTGFEKLFF.

V usage is TRBV19 and J usage is TRBJ2-2; possible D gene TRBD1, 6 bases. The CDR3 is 18 amino acids. The V and J ends lost 6 bases and 6 bases respectively, with 26 bases between them. Looked up from germline, CDR1 is LNHDA and CDR2 is SQIVND (reference sequence). CDR3 sequence: CASSHKSTGQGFAGELFF. The CDR3 nucleotides are TGTGCCAGTAGCCATAAAAGCACGGGGCAGGGGTTCGCCGGGGAGCTGTTTTTT.

The chain employs TRBV2 and TRBJ2-7; TRBD1 aligns across 9 bases. Trimming took 5 bases from V and 5 from J; bases not matched to a gene: 7. Germline lookup yields CDR1 SNHLY and CDR2 FYNNEI. The CDR3 extends over 14 amino acids. CDR3 coding DNA: TGTGCCAGCAGTCCCACCGGGACAGGGCACGAGCAGTACTTC. Translated: CASSPTGTGHEQYF.